The entry below describes one T cell receptor (beta chain). Antigen: not known. At one of its ends the junction is not consistent with the germline gene, which may arise from a read error. Profiling of TCR beta VDJ combinations and CDR3 sequences used genomic DNA as template. In TCRdb, the reads were re-called with MiXCR into one record per CDR3 protein. The table shows 260,000 or so distinct CDR3 sequences, with approximately 80% occurring only once. The data were taken from a study of CD8+CD57+ T cells in acquired aplastic anemia. About the study: Sorted CD4+ and CD8+ cell DNA averaged roughly 3.2 ug.

Findings of the study overall: No significant difference in CD8+ Simpson's diversity was found between patients and controls. Patients shared approximately 30 CD8+ CDR3 sequences with controls.

This CDR3 comprises 11 residues. Germline CDR1 and CDR2: SGHTA and FQGTGA. Sequencing involved patients with CD8+CD57+ cell expansion previously shown by flow cytometry. A severe acquired aplastic anemia diagnosis applied to all patients. The sequence was collected from a human donor with aplastic anemia. Sequences were obtained from sorted CD4+, CD8+, or CD8+CD57+ T cells (not recorded which) from PBMCs. The rearrangement uses TRBV7-3 and TRBJ1-1; D unclear. CDR3 amino acids: CASSLGREAFF. DNA for the CDR3: TGTGCCAGCAGCTTGGGGAGGGAAGCATTCTTT.